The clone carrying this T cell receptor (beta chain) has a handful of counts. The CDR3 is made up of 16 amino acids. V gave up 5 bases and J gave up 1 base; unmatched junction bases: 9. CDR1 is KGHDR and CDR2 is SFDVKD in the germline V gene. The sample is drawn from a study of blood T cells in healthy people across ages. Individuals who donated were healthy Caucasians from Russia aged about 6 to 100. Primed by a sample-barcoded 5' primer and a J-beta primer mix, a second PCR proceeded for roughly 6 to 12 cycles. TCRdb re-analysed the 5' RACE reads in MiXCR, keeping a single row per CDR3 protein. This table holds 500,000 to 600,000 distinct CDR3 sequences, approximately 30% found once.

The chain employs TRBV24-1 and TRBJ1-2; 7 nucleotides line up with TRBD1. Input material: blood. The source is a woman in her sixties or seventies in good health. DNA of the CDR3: TGTGCCACCAGTGGACCATCCGGGACAGATAACTATGGCTACACCTTC. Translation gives CATSGPSGTDNYGYTF.